A selection of T cell receptor beta chains follows, all from one sample in a study of T cell repertoires in cytomegalovirus infection. No antigen is known for these receptors. TCRdb independently ran MiXCR on the reads; one entry per CDR3 protein. The top ten hold around 15% of the sample, which has around 900,000 distinct CDR3 sequences, approximately 31% seen once. Sequencing was performed on cultured CD8+ T cells from PBMCs, taken from culture after CMV antigen stimulation. The receptors originated from a human donor in good health (CMV status not recorded). Some clones in this sample may be carry-over from other donors' samples. CDR3s include the opening cysteine and the closing phenylalanine or tryptophan. D genes are given only for firm matches. A row's size may be missing; if present it is once, few, many or a size class.

V gene	J gene	clone size	D gene	CDR3 DNA	CDR3 protein
TRBV20-1	TRBJ1-6	.	TRBD1	TGCAGTGCCAGAGACAGGGGCGTCATGAGCTCCTATAATTCACCCCTCCACTTT	CSARDRGVMSSYNSPLHF
TRBV14	TRBJ1-1	.	.	TGTGCCAGTAGCCGAGGGGGGACACTTTCCACTGAAGCTTTCTTT	CASSRGGTLSTEAFF
TRBV14	TRBJ2-2	.	TRBD2	TGTGCCAGCAGCCCCTTAGCGGGGGCAAGGATCTCCGGGGAGCTGTTTTTT	CASSPLAGARISGELFF
TRBV27	TRBJ1-4	few	.	TGTGCCAGCAGCGCAGGGAGTGAAAAACTGTTTTTT	CASSAGSEKLFF
TRBV19	TRBJ1-5	few	.	TGTGCCAGTAGTATATACAGGATGGGCAATCAGCCCCAGCATTTT	CASSIYRMGNQPQHF
TRBV6-1	TRBJ2-1	.	.	TGTGCCAGTGCTGGGGGACCCTCCTACAATGTGCAGTTCTTC	CASAGGPSYNVQFF
TRBV10-3	TRBJ1-1	.	.	TGTGCCATCAGTGATTACAGGGAGGACACTGAAGCTTTCTTT	CAISDYREDTEAFF
TRBV10-3	TRBJ1-2	.	TRBD1	TGTGCCATCAGTGAGCTTGGGACAGGGGGTAACAACTATGGCTACACCTTC	CAISELGTGGNNYGYTF
TRBV28	TRBJ2-3	.	TRBD2	TGTGCCAGCAGTTTGCAGGCGGGGGGGCAAGATACGCAGTATTTT	CASSLQAGGQDTQYF
TRBV6-5	TRBJ1-5	.	.	TGTGCCAGCAGTTTTTTCGGGGGAACGGGTCAGCCCCAGCATTTT	CASSFFGGTGQPQHF
TRBV4-2	TRBJ2-3	.	.	TGTGCCAGCAGCCCCTCGGACGTCGGGAATACAGATACGCAGTATTTT	CASSPSDVGNTDTQYF
TRBV7-9	TRBJ2-1	.	.	TGTGCCAGCTTAGGACTTGGGGAGCAGTTCTTC	CASLGLGEQFF
TRBV7-8	TRBJ2-3	.	.	TGTGCCAGCAGCTTAGCGGGGATAGCGGATGTGGGAGATACGCAGTATTTT	CASSLAGIADVGDTQYF
TRBV27	TRBJ1-6	.	.	TGTGCCAACAGTTCCCAGGGTGATTCACCCCTCCACTTT	CANSSQGDSPLHF
TRBV5-6	TRBJ2-1	few	TRBD2	TGTGCCAGCAGCCGGTGGCCTAGCGGGGGGGCCCTTTACAATGAGCAGTTCTTC	CASSRWPSGGALYNEQFF
TRBV7-9	TRBJ1-3	many	TRBD1	TGTGCCAGCAGCCCCTGGGACAGCTCTGGAAACACCATATATTTT	CASSPWDSSGNTIYF
TRBV7-6	TRBJ2-5	many	.	TGTGCCAGCAGCCCCCCCGGCTTGGGGCGAGAGACCCAGTACTTC	CASSPPGLGRETQYF
TRBV10-1	TRBJ1-4	many	.	TGCGCCAGGGGAAACAGGATTCGAGCTAATGAAAAACTGTTTTTT	CARGNRIRANEKLFF
TRBV6-5	TRBJ2-7	many	.	TGTGCCAGCAGTATGGATTCGAGGGGTCTAAATCCCTACGAGCAGTACTTC	CASSMDSRGLNPYEQYF
TRBV7-9	TRBJ1-5	.	.	TGTGCCAGCAGTTCAGGGGTGACGAGCCATCAGCCCCAGCATTTT	CASSSGVTSHQPQHF
TRBV29-1	TRBJ2-5	few	.	TGCAGCGTTGACGGAGGGTACGCGGGAGAGACCCAGTACTTC	CSVDGGYAGETQYF
TRBV11-3	TRBJ2-7	many	.	TGTGCCAGCAGCTTAAGCGCAGGGGAGAGGACCTACGAGCAGTACTTC	CASSLSAGERTYEQYF